This T cell receptor beta chain is drawn from a study of human T cells and chemical hapten exposure (dated by TCRdb to about 2021). Regarding the study in general: For sensitization, 2% DPC in acetone was applied to a 2 cm by 2 cm area of upper inner arm skin. Under 30 alopecia patients gave blood for TCR sequencing at one to four time points (pre-sensitization, 2, 6 and 24 weeks). Throughout the roughly 23-week study period, patients were also given weekly therapeutic DPC doses on the scalp. Patient blood was sampled pre-sensitization (week 0) and at 2, 6 and about 24 weeks after DPC sensitization. Libraries were pooled for sequencing, and variation in per-sample TCR yields was attributed mainly to small differences in library volumes within the pool. The study tracked peripheral blood TCR repertoire changes in vivo during primary and secondary sensitization to the hapten diphenylcyclopropenone (DPC) in alopecia patients. Alopecia areata with under or over 50% scalp involvement, alopecia totalis and alopecia universalis were represented in the patient cohort, which was mostly female. Patch testing was performed on the upper back with Finn chambers containing 0.01% DPC, and the patch tests were scored after 6 days according to International Contact Dermatitis Research Group standards. The full study reports these points: Repeated subsampling changed both the strength of the expansion versus patch-test correlation and the threshold at which the correlation became significant. Compared with pre-sensitization or healthy control sets, expanded TCRs formed significantly more large CDR3 similarity clusters, which is consistent with antigen-driven responses. A positive correlation was found between the number of PT1 expanded TCRs and patch test score, with significance reached at thresholds 8, 16 and 32 but not 4. Alopecia, a presumed autoimmune disease, was present in all patients, so the immune response of the patients might differ from that of healthy individuals. No change with DPC sensitization was found in the number of TCRs above 1 in 1000 frequency, and no evidence of global repertoire structure alterations was found.

With regard to this clonotype: Its antigen is currently not known. Base qualities are not recorded, but no much larger clone differs from it by a single base.

V drops 8 bases and J drops 4 bases, leaving 15 bases in between. CDR1 and CDR2, per the germline V gene (reference sequence), are LGHDT and YNNKEL. Inclusive of the bounding cysteine and phenylalanine, the CDR3 is 13 residues long. The DNA shown is the 39-base CDR3, in frame from base 1. Taken with the paper, the label for time point translates to: patch test 1, 2 weeks after DPC sensitization. Explained via the paper, the treatment or condition label denotes: therapeutic diphenylcyclopropenone sensitization with weekly scalp DPC. At every patch-test visit, the blood draw took place before the patch test was put on. Patients were eligible if aged 18 to 70, diagnosed with alopecia and judged suitable for DPC therapy, and pregnant patients were excluded. Total RNA was extracted from unfractionated whole blood collected in Tempus Blood RNA tubes. The library came from RACE. The instrument was a NextSeq 500. During library preparation, unique molecular identifiers were attached to individual cDNA molecules so that TCRs could be counted in a quantitative, reproducible way. From each blood RNA sample, both TCR alpha and TCR beta chains were sequenced. The authors processed their data as follows. Samples had a median of 95,638 TCRs, with a range from about 23,224 to 750,000. V, J and CDR3 annotation of the TCR reads was carried out using the Decombinator software suite. For the PS versus PT1 abundance plots, all samples were subsampled to the same number of TCRs (28,000). Expanded TCRs were defined as absent before sensitization and observed at least eight times at the 2-week time point. The public reads were run again by TCRdb, first through fastp at Q25 and then through MiXCR, and only productive beta chains were kept. Every distinct CDR3 protein forms one entry, paired with its most common genes and DNA. TCRdb's processing, not the study's, gives the V and J calls here. Here the sample has fewer than 150,000 distinct CDR3 sequences; approximately 14% occur a single time. The ten most abundant clones make up 0.7% to 0.95% of the sample.

This chain is built from TRBV3-1 and TRBJ2-7, and perhaps TRBD1 as D gene, on 5 matching bases. The TCR was taken from a young man with alopecia areata. Some clones in this sample may be carry-over from other donors' samples. The sequencing used whole blood, collected in connection with sensitization to the hapten diphenylcyclopropenone (DPC). The nucleotide sequence is given as TGTGCCAGCGTAGATGACAGCCGGTACGAGCAGTACTTC. This is translated as CASVDDSRYEQYF.